The clone carrying this T cell receptor beta chain was counted once. This CDR3 comprises 16 residues. Germline V gene sequence: CDR1 SGDLS, CDR2 YYNGEE. V gave up 0 bases and J gave up 7 bases, with 17 bases separating them. The entry originates in a study of blood T cell repertoires in COVID-19. Study context: Samples representing acute and convalescent COVID-19 were sourced from the United States, Italy and Spain. T cells, B-cell-depleted T cells, or PBMCs provided the cDNA or gDNA that served as material.

Authors' processing steps: Estimation of nucleated cell counts relied on the amplification of reference gene primers. Assay: immunoSEQ multiplex PCR; the TCRdb copy retains only in-frame clones and omits some. The V and J calls and clone size are taken from that table; D and trimming were inferred from the DNA. The sample yields some 220,000 clones, 80% seen once. The rearrangement links TRBV9 to TRBJ1-5, with a weak D call TRBD1 (5 bases). The TCR originated in a human donor in a cohort sampled during active COVID-19. Sample: peripheral blood. Here the CDR3 DNA reads TGTGCCAGCAGCGTAGGCGGGGGGGGAAGAGGGCAGCCCCAGCATTTT. Its protein product is CASSVGGGGRGQPQHF.